Reported below is one T cell receptor (beta chain). V was shortened by 4 bases and J by 0 bases, with 9 bases between the two germline ends. Per the germline V gene, CDR1 is LNHDA and CDR2 is SQIVND (reference sequence). The CDR3 is made up of 14 amino acids. This sample was included in a study of blood T cell repertoires in COVID-19. Assay used: immunoSEQ multiplex PCR; TCRdb lists only in-frame clones, some missing. The sample comprises approximately 44,000 clones, over 85% of which are singletons, and roughly 0.35% rests with the top ten. V and J are TRBV19 and TRBJ1-1, with D hard to call. The TCR comes from a man aged 45 to 65 with COVID-19, enrolled during active disease. The specimen was peripheral blood. The CDR3 nucleotides are TGTGCCAGTAGTACGGAGATTATGAACACTGAAGCTTTCTTT. Translating it yields CASSTEIMNTEAFF.